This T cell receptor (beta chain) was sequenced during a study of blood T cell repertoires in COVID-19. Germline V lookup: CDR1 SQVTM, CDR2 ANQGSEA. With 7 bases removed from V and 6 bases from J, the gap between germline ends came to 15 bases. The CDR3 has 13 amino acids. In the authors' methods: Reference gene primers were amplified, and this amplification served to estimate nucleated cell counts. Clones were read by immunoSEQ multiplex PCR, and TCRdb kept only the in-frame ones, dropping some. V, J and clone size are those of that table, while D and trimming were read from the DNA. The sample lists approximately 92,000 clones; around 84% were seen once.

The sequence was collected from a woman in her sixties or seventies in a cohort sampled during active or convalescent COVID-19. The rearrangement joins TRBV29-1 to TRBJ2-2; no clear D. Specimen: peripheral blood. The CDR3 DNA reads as TGCAGCGGACATAAAGAGTGGCCCGGGGAGCTGTTTTTT. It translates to CSGHKEWPGELFF.